Each of the 27 T cell receptor beta chains below was sequenced from the same sample in a study of cytomegalovirus exposure and HLA in healthy donors. The PCR ran on 60 Vbeta and 13 Jbeta primers. Libraries were prepared by immunoSEQ multiplex PCR; TCRdb keeps only in-frame clonotypes and omits some of them. The sample has about 190,000 clones; about 86% are singletons. Sample: PBMCs. These receptors were collected from a woman aged 25 to 39 in good health and CMV-seronegative.

This rearrangement joins TRBV13 to TRBJ2-3, with 7 bases fitting TRBD1. Germline CDR1 is PRHDT and CDR2 is FYEKMQ (reference sequence). Germline trimming cut 9 bases from V and 0 bases from J; bases unmatched to any gene: 3. The length of the CDR3 is 13 residues. CDR3 region: CASRDSSTDTQYF. Here the CDR3 DNA reads TGTGCCAGTAGGGACAGCAGCACAGATACGCAGTATTTT.

This clone was observed a single time. The genes are TRBV5-1 and TRBJ2-1; 7 bases fit TRBD1. Trimming removed 1 base from V and 10 bases from J; junction bases left unmatched: 14. The CDR3 loop spans 16 amino acids. The germline V gene has CDR1 SGHRS and CDR2 YFSETQ. CDR3 protein: CASSLPDRSRGSEQFF. The CDR3 coding sequence is TGCGCCAGCAGCTTGCCGGACAGGTCCAGGGGCAGCGAGCAGTTCTTC.

CDR3: CASSLRTGNFDSNQPQHF. As DNA, the CDR3 is TGTGCCAGCAGCCTGAGGACAGGGAATTTTGATAGCAATCAGCCCCAGCATTTT. This chain joins TRBV7-8 and TRBJ1-5; TRBD1 agrees at 8 bases. J lost 0 bases, V lost 5 bases, and 12 bases had no gene match. The CDR3 spans 18 residues. CDR1 is SGHVS, CDR2 FQNEAQ, per germline.

The chain couples TRBV19 to TRBJ2-2; maybe TRBD2 (6 bases). The CDR3 extends over 16 amino acids. V lost 4 bases and J 1 base, leaving 13 bases between the germline ends. Germline V CDR1 and CDR2: LNHDA, SQIVND (reference sequence). In DNA form, the CDR3 reads TGTGCCAGTAGTAGGAGGGTGGCTGTGAACACCGGGGAGCTGTTTTTT. Protein: CASSRRVAVNTGELFF.

The chain has TRBV9 and TRBJ2-2; possibly TRBD2 for D (5 bases). CDR1 and CDR2 from the germline V gene are SGDLS and YYNGEE. V gave up 7 bases and J gave up 7 bases, with 8 bases separating them. This CDR3 region has 11 residues. CDR3 in DNA: TGTGCCAGCGAGGGCGGCGGGGAGCTGTTTTTT. Protein product: CASEGGGELFF.

The chain is built from TRBV4-3 and TRBJ2-1; the match to TRBD1 covers 8 bases. The germline V gene encodes CDR1 LGHNA and CDR2 YSLEER. The V and J ends lost 5 bases and 8 bases, in that order; junction bases with no gene match: 11. The CDR3 loop spans 15 amino acids. The CDR3 sequence is CASSYGQGLVDEQFF. DNA of the CDR3: TGCGCCAGCAGCTACGGACAGGGATTGGTTGATGAGCAGTTCTTC.

The chain recombines TRBV6-5 with TRBJ1-2; 7 bases agree with TRBD1. The CDR3 runs to 11 residues. Per the germline V gene, CDR1 is MNHEY and CDR2 is SVGAGI. V lost 11 bases, J lost 7 bases, and 7 bases stayed unmatched. The CDR3 spells CAAKGAGGYTF. Written as DNA, the CDR3 is TGTGCCGCCAAGGGGGCAGGTGGCTACACCTTC.

The gene calls are TRBV28 and TRBJ2-3; D is uncertain. The CDR3 contains 13 residues. Per the germline V gene, CDR1 is MDHEN and CDR2 is SYDVKM. Trimming took off 5 bases at V and 0 bases at J, with 6 bases between the two ends. The CDR3 here is CASSGSSTDTQYF. The CDR3 DNA is TGTGCCAGCAGTGGCTCTAGCACAGATACGCAGTATTTT.

J is TRBJ2-2 and V is TRBV4-1; 11 bases align to TRBD2. The V segment lost 1 base and the J segment 0 bases; nucleotides outside the gene matches: 1. CDR1 is MGHRA and CDR2 is YSYEKL in the germline V gene. The CDR3 loop spans 17 amino acids. The DNA for the CDR3 is TGCGCCAGCAGCCAAGTGGGACTAGCGGCGAACACCGGGGAGCTGTTTTTT. Translation gives CASSQVGLAANTGELFF.

Here the CDR3 DNA reads TGTGCCAGCAGCGAAACAGGGGTTCTTTACGAGCAGTACTTC. It yields the protein CASSETGVLYEQYF. The gene calls are TRBV28 and TRBJ2-7; 7 nucleotides line up with TRBD1. Germline values: CDR1 MDHEN, CDR2 SYDVKM. With 6 bases clipped from V and 4 bases from J, the junction kept 9 bases outside the gene matches. This CDR3 is 14 amino acids long.

For this clone: The germline gene is not matched at one end of the junction; a read error may be the cause. V is TRBV7-9 and J is TRBJ2-7, with TRBD1 matching over 7 bases. CDR3 length: 12 residues. Germline CDR1 and CDR2: SEHNR and FQNEAQ (reference sequence). CDR3 sequence reads: CSSSLTGSEQYF. CDR3 DNA: TGTTCCAGCAGCCTGACAGGGAGCGAGCAGTACTTC.

The chain links TRBV30 to TRBJ2-5, with D maybe TRBD2 (6 bases). Germline V gives CDR1 GTSNPN, CDR2 SVGIG (reference sequence). This CDR3 has 13 residues. Trimming shortened V by 2 bases and J by 1 base, and 8 bases separated the two germline ends. CDR3 sequence (DNA): TGTGCCTGGAGTCCGGGAGCCCAAGAGACCCAGTACTTC. Amino acid sequence: CAWSPGAQETQYF.

The rearrangement uses TRBV4-3 and TRBJ2-7; TRBD1 matches at 7 bases. This CDR3 contains 16 residues. Germline V gene sequence: CDR1 LGHNA, CDR2 YSLEER. The J segment lost 3 bases and the V segment lost 0 bases, leaving 8 bases of the junction unmatched. CDR3 coding DNA: TGCGCCAGCAGCCAAGATTGGGCGGCAGGGGGCTACGAGCAGTACTTC. It yields the protein CASSQDWAAGGYEQYF.

This clone was detected once. The gene calls are TRBV7-9 and TRBJ1-1; D is undetermined. V lost 4 bases to trimming and J lost 0 bases, with 15 bases between them. Germline lookup yields CDR1 SEHNR and CDR2 FQNEAQ (reference sequence). This CDR3 is 16 amino acids long. The CDR3 here is CASSSPGSMMNTEAFF. Here the CDR3 DNA reads TGTGCCAGCAGCTCACCGGGAAGTATGATGAACACTGAAGCTTTCTTT.

The chain is built from TRBV2 and TRBJ2-7; 7 bases are shared with TRBD1. The CDR3 has 15 residues. The germline V gene encodes CDR1 SNHLY and CDR2 FYNNEI. Unmatched junction bases numbered 10, after V lost 6 bases and J lost 2 bases. The CDR3 bases are TGTGCCAGCAGACAAAACCGGGACAGTACCTACGAGCAGTACTTC. Its translation is CASRQNRDSTYEQYF.

J is TRBJ2-3 and V is TRBV4-3; D is unresolved. Germline assignment: CDR1 LGHNA and CDR2 YSLEER. Trimming removed 1 base at V and 5 bases at J, with 28 bases between. The CDR3 loop spans 20 amino acids. In DNA form, the CDR3 reads TGCGCCAGCAGCCAAGTGTGGTTGAAAAGTGGTACGACACTGTTAGATACGCAGTATTTT. Translated, it gives CASSQVWLKSGTTLLDTQYF.

There are a few counts of this clone. The chain's CDR3 is CASSLILGSGGNTIYF. CDR3 coding DNA: TGTGCCAGCAGCTTAATCCTCGGTTCGGGAGGAAACACCATATATTTT. The chain is built from TRBV11-2 and TRBJ1-3; D not resolved. The CDR3 extends over 16 amino acids. CDR1 is SGHAT and CDR2 is FQNNGV in the germline V gene. The V gene lost 2 bases and the J gene lost 4 bases, with 15 bases spanning the gap.

The gene calls are TRBV6-5 and TRBJ1-4; D is ambiguous. V shed 6 bases and J shed 3 bases, with 11 bases lying between them. The CDR3 length is 14 residues. Germline-derived CDR1 and CDR2 are MNHEY and SVGAGI. The CDR3 coding sequence is TGTGCCAGCAGGCGGAGAAAAGCTAATGAAAAACTGTTTTTT. Its translation: CASRRRKANEKLFF.

This chain links TRBV5-1 with TRBJ2-7, with 8 bases that match TRBD1. V shed 4 bases and J 4 bases; nucleotides not matched to a gene: 10. Germline lookup yields CDR1 SGHRS and CDR2 YFSETQ. CDR3 size: 15 residues. CDR3 residues: CASSLAGGYGYEQYF. The CDR3 DNA is TGCGCCAGCAGCCTCGCAGGGGGCTACGGATACGAGCAGTACTTC.

This clone was seen just once. J is TRBJ2-7 and V is TRBV7-2; TRBD1 matches at 11 bases. Germline trimming cut 3 bases from V and 3 bases from J; bases unmatched to any gene: 10. The CDR3 is 17 amino acids. Germline CDR1 is SGHTA and CDR2 is FQGNSA. CDR3 sequence reads: CASSLGGGGQGVYEQYF. The DNA of the CDR3 is TGTGCCAGCAGCTTGGGGGGAGGGGGACAGGGGGTCTACGAGCAGTACTTC.

V is TRBV23-1 and J is TRBJ2-7; tentative D call: TRBD2 (6 bases). TRBV23-1 is an ORF, with its function uncertain. V was cut by 4 bases and J by 10 bases, with 8 bases left in between. The CDR3 length is 10 residues. The chain's CDR3 is CASSRGVQYF. DNA for the CDR3: TGCGCCAGCAGTCGCGGGGTCCAGTACTTC.

The chain joins TRBV21-1 to TRBJ2-1; TRBD2 is taken as the D call from the table, unchecked against the DNA. TRBV21-1 is a documented pseudogene. This CDR3 has 14 residues. In nucleotides, the CDR3 is TGTGCCAGCATCCATGGACTAGCGGGAGATGAGCAGTTCTTC. Translating gives CASIHGLAGDEQFF.

This rearrangement joins TRBV7-2 to TRBJ2-7; 7 bases are a match to TRBD2. This CDR3 comprises 16 residues. The germline V gene encodes CDR1 SGHTA and CDR2 FQGNSA. The V and J ends lost 0 bases and 4 bases, in that order; junction bases with no gene match: 9. CDR3 bases: TGTGCCAGCAGCTTAGCTTGGACGGGGGGTAGATACGAGCAGTACTTC. This translates into CASSLAWTGGRYEQYF.

V and J are TRBV5-1 and TRBJ2-7, with 7 bases fitting TRBD1. Losses at the gene ends were 4 bases for V and 2 bases for J; bases not matched to a gene: 3. The germline V gene has CDR1 SGHRS and CDR2 YFSETQ. The CDR3 sequence is 13 residues long. The CDR3 here is CASSLTGTYEQYF. Here the CDR3 DNA reads TGCGCCAGCAGCCTGACAGGGACCTACGAGCAGTACTTC.

The rearrangement uses TRBV18 and TRBJ2-1, with TRBD2 matching over 9 bases. This CDR3 has 19 amino acids. V was clipped by 10 bases and J by 1 base; unmatched bases: 20. CDR1 and CDR2 from the germline V gene are KGHSH and LQKENI. CDR3 nucleotides: TGTGCCACCGCCGCAGGGTTTGGGCTAGCGGGGAGGTCCTACAATGAGCAGTTCTTC. It is translated as CATAAGFGLAGRSYNEQFF.

A single count supports this clone. The V call is TRBV5-5, the J call TRBJ2-2; 9 nucleotides agree with TRBD1. This CDR3 is built from 16 residues. V lost 5 bases to trimming and J lost 5 bases; unmatched junction nucleotides: 10. Germline V gene lookup returns CDR1 SGHKS and CDR2 YYEKEE (reference sequence). As DNA, the CDR3 is TGTGCCAGCAGTACGGGGACAGGGACCGAAACCGGGGAGCTGTTTTTT. Translating it yields CASSTGTGTETGELFF.

V usage is TRBV4-2 and J usage is TRBJ2-1; D is uncertain. CDR1 and CDR2 (germline): LGHNA, YNFKEQ. V shed 1 base and J shed 0 bases, with 10 bases lying between them. This CDR3 region has 16 residues. This CDR3 reads CASSQVAQASYNEQFF. The DNA for the CDR3 is TGTGCCAGCAGCCAAGTTGCCCAGGCCTCCTACAATGAGCAGTTCTTC.